This is a list of T cell receptor beta chains from one sample in a study of identical twins. Via MiXCR, TCRdb re-called the 5' RACE reads, giving one row per CDR3 protein. The sample lists 210,000 or so distinct CDR3 sequences, approximately 16% occurring once. The same data also went into a second study, on T cells expressing NK-cell markers.

The sequenced sample was CD8+ T cells sorted from blood. The receptor set was obtained from a woman under 30 in good health. The CDR3 runs from the conserved cysteine through the conserved F or W. The D gene is left open where the match is weak. The size of a clone is reported for some rows only, either as once, few or many, or as a class for expanded clones.

>.|TRBJ2-1|TRBV11-2|.
TGTGCCAGCAGCTCCCCCGTGGGGGACTTAAGCTCCTACAATGAGCAGTTCTTC
CASSSPVGDLSSYNEQFF
>TRBD1|TRBJ2-7|TRBV6-2/TRBV6-3|few
TGTGCCAGCAGTTACGAGAGGGGGCTAGACAGCCCCTACGAGCAGTACTTC
CASSYERGLDSPYEQYF
>.|TRBJ2-5|TRBV5-6|medium-sized
TGTGCCAGCAGCTTGGTGCTAGAAGAGACCCAGTACTTC
CASSLVLEETQYF
>.|TRBJ1-1|TRBV29-1|.
TGCAGCGTTGGTCGGGTGAACACTGAAGCTTTCTTT
CSVGRVNTEAFF
>.|TRBJ2-3|TRBV2|.
TGTGCCAGCACCTTAGGGGATACGCAGTATTTT
CASTLGDTQYF
>TRBD1|TRBJ2-7|TRBV7-9|few
TGTGCCAGCAGCCCCCGGGACAGGGCCGACGAGCAGTACTTC
CASSPRDRADEQYF
>.|TRBJ2-7|TRBV12-3/TRBV12-4|many
TGTGCCAGCAGTTACGGTGGAGCCCCCAAGCAGTACTTC
CASSYGGAPKQYF
>.|TRBJ2-1|TRBV7-9|.
TGTGCCAGCAGCTGGAAACCCAATGAGCAGTTCTTC
CASSWKPNEQFF
>TRBD2|TRBJ2-1|TRBV10-3|few
TGTGCCATCAGTGGACCCGTGACTAGCGTGGGAGCAGCCTACAATGAGCAGTTCTTC
CAISGPVTSVGAAYNEQFF
>TRBD1|TRBJ2-7|TRBV20-1|many
TGCAGTGCTAGATTTAGTATGGACAGGGTACACGAGCAGTACTTC
CSARFSMDRVHEQYF
>.|TRBJ2-2|TRBV28|.
TGTGCCAGCAGTAGACAGTTCACCGGGGAGCTGTTTTTT
CASSRQFTGELFF
>TRBD2|TRBJ2-1|TRBV27|.
TGTGCCAGCAGTTTATTGGCTAGCGGGGGCGGGAATGAGCAGTTCTTC
CASSLLASGGGNEQFF
>.|TRBJ2-5|TRBV21-1|few
TGTGCCAGCAGCAAGAGAGTTGACAGTCAGGTAGAGACCCAGTACTTC
CASSKRVDSQVETQYF
>.|TRBJ2-5|TRBV6-5|many
TGTGCCAGCAGTTACCCGGGCCTCGGAGGTGAGACCCAGTACTTC
CASSYPGLGGETQYF
>.|TRBJ2-2|TRBV20-1|.
TGCAGTGCTCAGACTCCGAACACCGGGGAGCTGTTTTTT
CSAQTPNTGELFF
>.|TRBJ2-7|TRBV9|.
TGTGCCAGCAGCGTCAGGTCTTCCTCCTACGAGCAGTACTTC
CASSVRSSSYEQYF
>.|TRBJ1-2|TRBV3-1|.
TGTGCCAGCAGCCAAGATCCCCCAGGGGCTCATGGCTACACCTTC
CASSQDPPGAHGYTF
>TRBD2|TRBJ2-7|TRBV12-5|few
TGTGCTAGTGGTTCCCCTTCAGCGGGAACCTCCTACGAGCAGTACTTC
CASGSPSAGTSYEQYF
>.|TRBJ1-2|TRBV13|few
TGTGCCAGCAGCTTGGAGACGTATGGCTACACCTTC
CASSLETYGYTF
>TRBD1|TRBJ2-2|TRBV27|.
TGTGCCAGCAGACAGGGGACAGTTCGGAACACCGGGGAGCTGTTTTTT
CASRQGTVRNTGELFF
>.|TRBJ1-1|TRBV6-5|.
TGTGCCAGCAGTTACTCCGGACGGTCTGAAGCTTTCTTT
CASSYSGRSEAFF
>TRBD1|TRBJ1-1|TRBV11-2|few
TGTGCCAGCAGACAGGGGGACACTGAAGCTTTCTTT
CASRQGDTEAFF
>.|TRBJ2-7|TRBV6-2/TRBV6-3|.
TGTGCCAGCAGTTATCCCGACATCAACTACGAGCAGTACTTC
CASSYPDINYEQYF
>.|TRBJ2-3|TRBV3-1|many
TGTGCCAGCAGCCAAGTGGGACCCCCGGATACGCAGTATTTT
CASSQVGPPDTQYF
>.|TRBJ2-1|TRBV7-2|.
TGTGCCAGCACCACGGGGTTACATGAGCAGTTCTTC
CASTTGLHEQFF
>.|TRBJ1-1|TRBV5-6|.
TGTGCCAGCAGCGTAGGGTGGGGTTTGAACACTGAAGCTTTCTTT
CASSVGWGLNTEAFF
>.|TRBJ2-5|TRBV21-1|.
TGTGCCAGCCCACGTGACGACCTTGTGGAGACCCAGTACTTC
CASPRDDLVETQYF
>TRBD1|TRBJ1-6|TRBV9|.
TGTGCCAGCAGCGTAAAGGACAGGGTCGAGAAAAATTCACCCCTCCACTTT
CASSVKDRVEKNSPLHF
>.|TRBJ1-6|TRBV6-5|few
TGTGCCAGCAGTTACTTTGAGGGGGTGAATTCACCCCTCCACTTT
CASSYFEGVNSPLHF
>TRBD2|TRBJ2-3|TRBV9|few
TGTGCCAGCAGCGTAGATCTAGCGGGGGTGGATACGCAGTATTTT
CASSVDLAGVDTQYF
>.|TRBJ2-3|TRBV7-6|.
TGTGCCAGCAGCTTAGAGGAGGTTGGCGCGCAGTATTTT
CASSLEEVGAQYF
>.|TRBJ2-1|TRBV7-1|few
TGTGCCAGCAGCACACCGCAGGGAAACTACGGGACTCGCACCGATAAAACCTACAATGAGCAGTTCTTC
CASSTPQGNYGTRTDKTYNEQFF
>.|TRBJ2-7|TRBV20-1|few
TGCAGTGCCGGGTGGGGGGGCCCCGACGAGCAGTACTTC
CSAGWGGPDEQYF
>.|TRBJ2-6|TRBV5-6|.
TGTGCCAGCAGCTTGGGACCGTCTGGGGCCAACGTCCTGACTTTC
CASSLGPSGANVLTF
>.|TRBJ1-2|TRBV9|.
TGTGCCAGCAGCCGGGGCTCGTATGGCTACACCTTC
CASSRGSYGYTF
>.|TRBJ1-6|TRBV7-9|.
TGTGCCAGCAGCCGCCCGATGGGTAATTCACCCCTCCACTTT
CASSRPMGNSPLHF
>TRBD2|TRBJ2-1|TRBV7-9|few
TGTGCCAGCAGCTGGACTAGCGGGAACAATGAGCAGTTCTTC
CASSWTSGNNEQFF
>.|TRBJ2-7|TRBV14|.
TGTGCCAGCAGCCACTTGACAGTGGGACCTTTCTACGAGCAGTACTTC
CASSHLTVGPFYEQYF
>TRBD1|TRBJ1-5|TRBV15|.
TGTGCCACCAGCAGTCCTGAACAGGGGAATCAGCCCCAGCATTTT
CATSSPEQGNQPQHF
>.|TRBJ2-7|TRBV5-5|.
TGTGCCAGCAGCTTGAGACAGGTCTACGAGCAGTACTTC
CASSLRQVYEQYF
>.|TRBJ1-2|TRBV29-1|.
TGCAGCGTCGCGGGACCGGACAGTAAGAGCTACACCTTC
CSVAGPDSKSYTF
>.|TRBJ1-5|TRBV12-3/TRBV12-4|few
TGTGCCAGCAGTTTCGCACAGTCTGGACGGCCCCAGCATTTT
CASSFAQSGRPQHF
>.|TRBJ2-3|TRBV4-3|few
TGCGCCAGCAGCCAAGATCTTTGGGAAGATACGCAGTATTTT
CASSQDLWEDTQYF
>TRBD2|TRBJ2-5|TRBV11-2|.
TGTGCCAGCAGCCGACCAAGCGGGGGGCACGAGACCCAGTACTTC
CASSRPSGGHETQYF
>.|TRBJ2-1|TRBV10-3|many
TGTGCCATCAGTGAGGTAACAGGCGGAAACAATGAGCAGTTCTTC
CAISEVTGGNNEQFF
>.|TRBJ2-6|TRBV9|few
TGTGCCAGCAGCGAGGGGACTCCGATGGGGGTCCTGACTTTC
CASSEGTPMGVLTF
>.|TRBJ2-2|TRBV11-2|few
TGTGCCAGCAGCTTAGAGGGGCCTACCGGGGAGCTGTTTTTT
CASSLEGPTGELFF
>.|TRBJ1-2|TRBV14|few
TGTGCCAGCAGCAACCGGGCGGAGGGGAACTATGGCTACACCTTC
CASSNRAEGNYGYTF
>TRBD2|TRBJ2-1|TRBV20-1|few
TGCAGTGCTAGATGGAGCGGGGTTTACAATGAGCAGTTCTTC
CSARWSGVYNEQFF
>TRBD1|TRBJ1-2|TRBV14|.
TGTGCCAGCAGCCCACACAGGGGGGATGGCTACACCTTC
CASSPHRGDGYTF
>.|TRBJ2-6|TRBV4-2|.
TGTGCCAGCAGCCAAGAAGGACGGGCCAACGTCCTGACTTTC
CASSQEGRANVLTF
>TRBD2|TRBJ2-1|TRBV9|once
TGTGCCAGCAGCGTAATCGGCGGGGGGGCAAACAATGAGCAGTTCTTC
CASSVIGGGANNEQFF
>TRBD1|TRBJ2-1|TRBV20-1|.
TGCAGTGCTAGAGATCCCTATAGCGACAGGGGGGACAATGAGCAGTTCTTC
CSARDPYSDRGDNEQFF
>.|TRBJ2-1|TRBV4-3|few
TGCGCCAGCAGCAGGTGGGGTCTGGAAGACAATGAGCAGTTCTTC
CASSRWGLEDNEQFF
>.|TRBJ1-1|TRBV4-2|.
TGTGCCAGCAGCCAAGAAGAGGGAGCGGCGTACACTGAAGCTTTCTTT
CASSQEEGAAYTEAFF
>.|TRBJ2-4|TRBV15|few
TGTGCCACCAGCGAGGACAGAGCAAACATTCAGTACTTC
CATSEDRANIQYF
>.|TRBJ2-3|TRBV5-6|.
TGTGCCAGCAGCTTGCCAACGGAAGATACGCAGTATTTT
CASSLPTEDTQYF
>.|TRBJ2-7|TRBV5-1|few
TGCGCCAGCAGCCCCCGGGACTTATCCTACGAGCAGTACTTC
CASSPRDLSYEQYF
>.|TRBJ1-5|TRBV12-3/TRBV12-4|few
TGTGCCTCGGACAGAAACAATCAGCCCCAGCATTTT
CASDRNNQPQHF